These T cell receptor beta chains were read from a single sample in a study of cytomegalovirus exposure and HLA in healthy donors. Profiled with immunoSEQ multiplex PCR; TCRdb holds only in-frame clones, not every one. Of 65,000 to 80,000 clones in the sample, around four fifths were seen once. The sequenced material came from PBMCs. The receptors shown here come from a woman aged 40 to 50 in good health and CMV-seropositive. Each CDR3 is given with its conserved first and last residue. The order of the fields is D gene, J gene, clone size, V gene, CDR3 protein, CDR3 DNA. A D gene is named only where the DNA matches it firmly. Clone size is not always given. Where it is, it says once, few, many or a class for expanded clones.

>NA|TRBJ1-6|NA|TRBV19
CASRYIGGYSPLHF
TGTGCCAGTAGGTACATTGGAGGGTATTCACCCCTCCACTTT
>TRBD2|TRBJ2-3|NA|TRBV4-2
CASSQDRGGGEPTDTQYF
TGTGCCAGCAGCCAAGATCGGGGCGGGGGGGAGCCCACAGATACGCAGTATTTT
>NA|TRBJ2-5|NA|TRBV2
CASSNFQETQYF
TGTGCCAGCAGCAACTTCCAAGAGACCCAGTACTTC
>TRBD1|TRBJ2-7|NA|TRBV28
CASSDRVDEQYF
TGTGCCAGCAGTGACAGGGTAGACGAGCAGTACTTC
>NA|TRBJ1-6|NA|TRBV9
CASSVGGAGNSPLHF
TGTGCCAGCAGCGTAGGCGGGGCAGGTAATTCACCCCTCCACTTT
>TRBD2|TRBJ2-1|few|TRBV7-3
CASSGRGGNDEQFF
TGTGCCAGCAGCGGCCGGGGGGGCAATGATGAGCAGTTCTTC
>NA|TRBJ2-5|NA|TRBV28
CASSLGGRKTQYF
TGTGCCAGCAGTTTGGGGGGTAGAAAGACCCAGTACTTC
>NA|TRBJ2-7|NA|TRBV11-2
CASSLVSVNEQYF
TGTGCCAGCAGCTTAGTATCCGTTAACGAGCAGTACTTC
>NA|TRBJ1-2|NA|TRBV5-1
CASRPSGLYGYAF
TGCGCCAGCAGACCATCAGGCCTCTATGGCTACGCCTTC
>TRBD1|TRBJ1-1|NA|TRBV27
CASSPILLRGVAEAFF
TGTGCCAGCAGTCCAATACTACTCAGGGGGGTCGCTGAAGCTTTCTTT
>TRBD1|TRBJ2-7|NA|TRBV28
CASRKIDRVYEQYF
TGTGCCAGCAGGAAAATAGACAGGGTCTACGAGCAGTACTTC
>NA|TRBJ2-3|NA|TRBV28
CASSPYTDTQYF
TGTGCCAGCAGTCCCTACACAGATACGCAGTATTTT
>TRBD1|TRBJ1-2|NA|TRBV5-1
CASSWTGGEGYGYTF
TGCGCCAGCAGCTGGACAGGGGGCGAAGGGTATGGCTACACCTTC
>NA|TRBJ2-7|NA|TRBV2
CASRGRASYNYEQYF
TGTGCCAGCAGGGGGAGAGCATCGTACAACTACGAGCAGTACTTC
>NA|TRBJ1-4|NA|TRBV5-6
CASSFGATNEKLFF
TGTGCCAGCAGCTTCGGAGCAACTAATGAAAAACTGTTTTTT
>NA|TRBJ1-2|NA|TRBV28
CASTSQQANYGYTF
TGTGCCAGCACCTCTCAACAAGCTAACTATGGCTACACCTTC
>TRBD2|TRBJ2-3|NA|TRBV25-1
CASSSGGFHTDTQYF
TGTGCCAGCAGTAGCGGGGGGTTTCACACAGATACGCAGTATTTT
>TRBD1|TRBJ2-7|few|TRBV6-1
CASSTSDRDEEQYF
TGTGCCAGCAGTACATCGGACAGGGATGAGGAGCAGTACTTC
>TRBD1|TRBJ1-4|NA|TRBV7-9
CASSFQGAREKLFF
TGTGCCAGCAGCTTCCAGGGGGCGAGAGAAAAACTGTTTTTT
>NA|TRBJ2-7|NA|TRBV5-4
CASSLSEGPYEQYF
TGTGCCAGCAGCTTGAGCGAGGGTCCCTACGAGCAGTACTTC
>NA|TRBJ2-7|NA|TRBV6-1
CASSSRTFSYEQYF
TGTGCCAGCAGTTCCCGGACATTTTCCTACGAGCAGTACTTC
>TRBD1|TRBJ1-2|NA|TRBV4-1
CASSSTGTGDSYTF
TGCGCCAGCAGCTCAACCGGGACAGGCGATTCATACACCTTC
>TRBD2|TRBJ2-2|NA|TRBV7-9
CASSSPIGGTAGELFF
TGTGCCAGCAGCTCCCCAATCGGGGGGACCGCCGGGGAGCTGTTTTTT
>NA|TRBJ2-7|NA|TRBV4-1
CASSPADRNDEQYF
TGCGCCAGCAGCCCCGCGGACAGAAATGACGAGCAGTACTTC
>NA|TRBJ2-3|NA|TRBV1
CTSSLRSSGGTDTQYF
TGCACCAGCAGCCTTCGCTCTAGCGGAGGCACAGATACGCAGTATTTT
>TRBD2|TRBJ2-3|NA|TRBV9
CASSVDPSGGPTDTQYF
TGTGCCAGCAGCGTAGATCCTAGCGGGGGGCCCACAGATACGCAGTATTTT
>NA|TRBJ1-4|NA|TRBV6-1
CASHDSFNEKLFF
TGTGCCAGTCATGACAGTTTTAATGAAAAACTGTTTTTT
>TRBD1|TRBJ2-2|NA|TRBV5-6
CASRPIGGRELFF
TGTGCCAGCAGACCGATAGGGGGCAGGGAGCTGTTTTTT
>TRBD1|TRBJ1-4|NA|TRBV4-1
CASSPTPNRGRYEKLFF
TGCGCCAGCAGCCCGACTCCCAACAGGGGGCGATATGAAAAACTGTTTTTT
>NA|TRBJ2-7|NA|TRBV27
CASSAITGNEQYF
TGTGCCAGCAGTGCTATTACCGGGAACGAGCAGTACTTC
>NA|TRBJ2-7|NA|TRBV28
CASSFPDYEQYF
TGTGCCAGCAGTTTCCCAGACTACGAGCAGTACTTC
>TRBD1|TRBJ2-7|once|TRBV5-1
CASSFGTAYEQYF
TGCGCCAGCAGCTTTGGGACAGCCTACGAGCAGTACTTC
>NA|TRBJ1-1|once|TRBV14
CASSWTENTEAFF
TGTGCCAGCAGCTGGACAGAGAACACTGAAGCTTTCTTT
>NA|TRBJ1-4|NA|TRBV19
CASSRKLGDEKLFF
TGTGCCAGTAGTAGAAAATTAGGAGATGAAAAACTGTTTTTT
>NA|TRBJ1-3|NA|TRBV7-2
CASSTGQPGPSGNTIYF
TGTGCCAGCAGCACCGGACAGCCAGGACCTTCTGGAAACACCATATATTTT
>TRBD2|TRBJ2-1|NA|TRBV27
CASSRTSGGYNEQFF
TGTGCCAGCAGTCGGACTAGCGGGGGGTACAATGAGCAGTTCTTC
>NA|TRBJ1-1|NA|TRBV15
CATSRDAGGTEAFF
TGTGCCACCAGCAGAGATGCGGGGGGCACTGAAGCTTTCTTT
>NA|TRBJ1-5|NA|TRBV5-6
CASTNQGNQPQHF
TGTGCCAGCACTAATCAGGGGAATCAGCCCCAGCATTTT
>NA|TRBJ2-7|NA|TRBV7-9
CASTKAPYEQYF
TGTGCCAGCACCAAAGCTCCCTACGAGCAGTACTTC
>NA|TRBJ1-1|NA|TRBV7-9
CASSPGGAGQAFF
TGTGCCAGCAGTCCCGGGGGAGCAGGCCAAGCTTTCTTT
>TRBD2|TRBJ2-7|NA|TRBV30
CAWSLPLAVVHYEQYF
TGTGCCTGGAGTTTGCCACTAGCGGTAGTTCACTACGAGCAGTACTTC
>TRBD1|TRBJ1-6|NA|TRBV5-1
CASSSDRGYSSPLHF
TGCGCCAGCAGCTCCGACAGGGGATACAGTTCACCCCTCCACTTT
>NA|TRBJ1-1|NA|TRBV7-8
CASNPDGAEAFF
TGTGCCAGCAACCCAGACGGAGCTGAAGCTTTCTTT
>TRBD1|TRBJ2-3|NA|TRBV5-4
CASRSGQGLDTQYF
TGTGCCAGCAGGTCGGGACAGGGATTAGATACGCAGTATTTT
>TRBD2|TRBJ2-4|NA|TRBV7-2
CASSLSSGSVNIQYF
TGTGCCAGCAGCTTAAGTAGCGGGAGCGTTAACATTCAGTACTTC
>NA|TRBJ1-1|NA|TRBV30
CAWSPLPGFEAFF
TGTGCCTGGAGCCCTCTCCCCGGGTTCGAAGCTTTCTTT
>TRBD2|TRBJ2-1|NA|TRBV28
CASRARAGGTSNEQFF
TGTGCCAGCAGGGCCCGTGCGGGGGGGACGAGCAATGAGCAGTTCTTC
>NA|TRBJ1-1|NA|TRBV6-1
CASRYQGGTEAFF
TGTGCCAGCAGATACCAGGGTGGCACTGAAGCTTTCTTT
>NA|TRBJ1-1|NA|TRBV11-2
CASSSRAGSTEAFF
TGTGCCAGCAGCTCCAGGGCGGGGAGCACTGAAGCTTTCTTT
>TRBD1|TRBJ2-7|NA|TRBV5-4
CASSRPGGPGEQYF
TGTGCCAGCAGCCGACCAGGGGGCCCAGGGGAGCAGTACTTC
>NA|TRBJ2-2|few|TRBV7-2
CASTPGHANTGELFF
TGTGCCAGCACCCCGGGACACGCGAACACCGGGGAGCTGTTTTTT
>TRBD2|TRBJ2-1|NA|TRBV5-4
CASSPAGTYNEQFF
TGTGCCAGCAGCCCAGCGGGGACTTACAATGAGCAGTTCTTC
>NA|TRBJ1-1|NA|TRBV7-2
CASSLQANTEAFF
TGTGCCAGCAGCTTACAGGCGAACACTGAAGCTTTCTTT
>NA|TRBJ2-3|NA|TRBV7-9
CSSRLTTEPSTDTQYF
TGTTCCAGCAGACTTACAACAGAGCCAAGCACAGATACGCAGTATTTT